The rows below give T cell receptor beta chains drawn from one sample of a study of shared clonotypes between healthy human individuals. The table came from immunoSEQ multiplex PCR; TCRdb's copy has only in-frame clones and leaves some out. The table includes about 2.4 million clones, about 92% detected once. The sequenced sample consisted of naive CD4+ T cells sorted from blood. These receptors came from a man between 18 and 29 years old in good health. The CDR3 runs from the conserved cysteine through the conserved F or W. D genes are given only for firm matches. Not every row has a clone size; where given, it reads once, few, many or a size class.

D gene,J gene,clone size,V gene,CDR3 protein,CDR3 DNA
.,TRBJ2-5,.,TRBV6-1,CASSEERGGGGETQYF,TGTGCCAGCAGTGAAGAGAGAGGGGGCGGGGGAGAGACCCAGTACTTC
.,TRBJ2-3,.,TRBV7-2,CASSGKGADTQYF,TGTGCCAGCAGCGGGAAGGGGGCAGATACGCAGTATTTT
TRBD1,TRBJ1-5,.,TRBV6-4,CASRDRALISPNQPQHF,TGTGCCAGCAGGGACAGGGCACTAATCTCTCCTAATCAGCCCCAGCATTTT
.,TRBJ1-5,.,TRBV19,CASSIFPKDSNQPQHF,TGTGCCAGTAGTATATTCCCCAAAGATAGCAATCAGCCCCAGCATTTT
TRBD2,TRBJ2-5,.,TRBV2,CASRGLAWETQYF,TGTGCCAGCAGGGGACTAGCGTGGGAGACCCAGTACTTC
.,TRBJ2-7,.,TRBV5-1,CASSLTGYEQYF,TGCGCCAGCAGCTTGACAGGGTACGAGCAGTACTTC
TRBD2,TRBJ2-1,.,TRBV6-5,CASSYVAGGSYNEQFF,TGTGCCAGCAGTTACGTAGCGGGGGGCTCGTACAATGAGCAGTTCTTC
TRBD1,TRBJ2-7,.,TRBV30,CAWSTTGDEQYF,TGTGCCTGGAGTACCACAGGGGACGAGCAGTACTTC
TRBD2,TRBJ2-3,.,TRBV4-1,CASSLIPLAGQTDTQYF,TGCGCCAGCAGCCTGATCCCCCTAGCGGGGCAGACAGATACGCAGTATTTT
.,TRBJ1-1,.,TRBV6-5,CASSRREDTEAFF,TGTGCCAGCAGTCGCAGGGAAGACACTGAAGCTTTCTTT
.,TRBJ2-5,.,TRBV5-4,CASSLEANSLETQYF,TGTGCCAGCAGCTTGGAAGCCAACAGCTTGGAGACCCAGTACTTC
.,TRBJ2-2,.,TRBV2,CASVLVVNTGELFF,TGTGCCAGCGTCCTCGTCGTGAACACCGGGGAGCTGTTTTTT
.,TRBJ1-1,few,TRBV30,CAWSVLAEAFF,TGTGCCTGGAGTGTACTAGCTGAAGCTTTCTTT
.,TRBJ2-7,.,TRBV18,CASSPYRGYEQYF,TGTGCCAGCTCACCATATCGGGGGTACGAGCAGTACTTC
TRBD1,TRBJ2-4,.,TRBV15,CATSRDRGGDRGKNIQYF,TGTGCCACCAGCAGAGATCGCGGAGGGGACAGGGGGAAAAACATTCAGTACTTC
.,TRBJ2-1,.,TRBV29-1,CSVDDRVPFSGYNEQFF,TGCAGCGTTGACGACAGGGTTCCCTTTAGCGGCTACAATGAGCAGTTCTTC
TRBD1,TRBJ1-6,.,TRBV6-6,CASRDSNSPLHF,TGTGCCAGCCGGGACAGTAATTCACCCCTCCACTTT
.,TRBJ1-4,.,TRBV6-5,CASSEGSIEKLFF,TGTGCCAGCAGTGAAGGGTCAATTGAAAAACTGTTTTTT
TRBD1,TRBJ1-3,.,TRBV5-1,CASSFGTGGPGNTIYF,TGCGCCAGCAGCTTTGGGACAGGGGGTCCTGGAAACACCATATATTTT
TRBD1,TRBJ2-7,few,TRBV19,CASTPDRGDEQYF,TGTGCCAGCACGCCGGACAGGGGCGACGAGCAGTACTTC
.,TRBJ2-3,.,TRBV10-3,CAISVGAGRTDTQYF,TGTGCCATCAGTGTGGGGGCAGGTCGCACAGATACGCAGTATTTT
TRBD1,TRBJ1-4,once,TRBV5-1,CASSLEGQGAIDEKLFF,TGCGCCAGCAGCTTGGAGGGACAGGGGGCGATCGATGAAAAACTGTTTTTT